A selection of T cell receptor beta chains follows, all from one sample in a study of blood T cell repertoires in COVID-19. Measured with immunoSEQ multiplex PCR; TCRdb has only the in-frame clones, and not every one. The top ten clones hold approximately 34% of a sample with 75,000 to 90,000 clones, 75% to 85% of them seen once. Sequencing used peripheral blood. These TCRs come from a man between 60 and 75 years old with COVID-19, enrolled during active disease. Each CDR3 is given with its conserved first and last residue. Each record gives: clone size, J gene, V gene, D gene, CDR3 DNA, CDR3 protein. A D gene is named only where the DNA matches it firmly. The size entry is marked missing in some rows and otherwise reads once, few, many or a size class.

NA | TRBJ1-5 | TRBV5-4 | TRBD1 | TGTGCCAGCAGCAACGGGACAGTTAATCAGCCCCAGCATTTT | CASSNGTVNQPQHF
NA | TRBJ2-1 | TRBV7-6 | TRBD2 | TGTGCCAGCAGCTTAGCGCCGGGACTAGCGGGGACCGAGGAGCAGTTCTTC | CASSLAPGLAGTEEQFF
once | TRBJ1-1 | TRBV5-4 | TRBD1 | TGTGCCAGCAGCCTGGACAGGAGGGGCACTGAAGCTTTCTTT | CASSLDRRGTEAFF
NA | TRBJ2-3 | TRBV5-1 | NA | TGCGCCAGCAGCTTGGATCCCGGGAGCACAGATACGCAGTATTTT | CASSLDPGSTDTQYF
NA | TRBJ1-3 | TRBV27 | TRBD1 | TGTGCCAGCAGTCGTACGGGACAGGGAAACACCATATATTTT | CASSRTGQGNTIYF
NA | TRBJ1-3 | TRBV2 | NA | TGTGCCAGCAGTGAGTACCCGCGGTCCGGAAACACCATATATTTT | CASSEYPRSGNTIYF
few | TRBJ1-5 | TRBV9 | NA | TGTGCCAGCAGCCGGGGGGGAAACGTCGGCAGCAATCAGCCCCAGCATTTT | CASSRGGNVGSNQPQHF
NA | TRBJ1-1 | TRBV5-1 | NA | TGCGCCAGCAGCTTGTACGAACAACCCCGCACTGAAGCTTTCTTT | CASSLYEQPRTEAFF
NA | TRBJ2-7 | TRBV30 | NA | TGTGCCTGGAGCGGAGGGACGATCTACGAGCAGTACTTC | CAWSGGTIYEQYF
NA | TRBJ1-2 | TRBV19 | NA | TGTGCCAGTAGAGTCCCAGGTGAATATGGCTACACCTTC | CASRVPGEYGYTF
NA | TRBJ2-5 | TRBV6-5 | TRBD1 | TGTGCCAGCAGTCTGGACGGGACAGCCAGGACCCAGTACTTC | CASSLDGTARTQYF
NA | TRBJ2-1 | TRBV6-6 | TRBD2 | TGTGCCAGCAGCGGGTTAGCGGGAGGTGTTTACAATGAGCAGTTCTTC | CASSGLAGGVYNEQFF
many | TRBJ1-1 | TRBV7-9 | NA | TGTGCCAGCAGCTTAATACAGGGAGCTTTCTTT | CASSLIQGAFF
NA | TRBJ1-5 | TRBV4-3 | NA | TGCGCCAGCAGCCAGGAGAATTTTAGCAATCAGCCCCAGCATTTT | CASSQENFSNQPQHF
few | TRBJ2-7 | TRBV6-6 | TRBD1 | TGTGCCAGCAGTAGGACAGGCTACGAGCAGTACTTC | CASSRTGYEQYF
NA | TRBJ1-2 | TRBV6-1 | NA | TGTGCCAGCAGTGAAATCCCCCAGGGGTCTGGCTACACCTTC | CASSEIPQGSGYTF
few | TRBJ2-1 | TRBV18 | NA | TGTGCCAGCTCACCACCGGGTGTTCTCGAGGGTGTCGATGAGCAGTTCTTC | CASSPPGVLEGVDEQFF
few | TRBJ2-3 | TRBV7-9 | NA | TGTGCCAGCAGCCTCGTTGACGGGAAACATACGCAGTATTTT | CASSLVDGKHTQYF
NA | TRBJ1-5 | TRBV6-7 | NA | TGTGCCAGCAGTTCTCAGGACGGGGGTAATCAGCCCCAGCATTTT | CASSSQDGGNQPQHF
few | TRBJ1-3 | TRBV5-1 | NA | TGCGCCAGCAGCGCGGGACTTTCAAACACCATATATTTT | CASSAGLSNTIYF
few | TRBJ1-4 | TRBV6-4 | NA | TGTGCCAGCAGCCAGGCGGTTAGCGGACACGAGGGAACTAATGAAAAACTGTTTTTT | CASSQAVSGHEGTNEKLFF
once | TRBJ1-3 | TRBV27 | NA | TGTGCCAGCAGTTTAGGGAGGGCTGGAAACACCATATATTTT | CASSLGRAGNTIYF
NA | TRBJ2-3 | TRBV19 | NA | TGTGCCAGTAGTATAGATAACCCACAGGGACGAGGCGCAGATACGCAGTATTTT | CASSIDNPQGRGADTQYF
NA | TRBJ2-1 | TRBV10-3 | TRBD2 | TGTGCCATCAGGGCGGAAACTAGCGGGGGGACGAATGAGCAGTTCTTC | CAIRAETSGGTNEQFF
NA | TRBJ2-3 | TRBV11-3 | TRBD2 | TGTGCCAGCAGCCGGGAGGGATTTCCCTCTTCCACAGATACGCAGTATTTT | CASSREGFPSSTDTQYF